This passage covers 8 T cell receptor beta chains from one sample sequenced in a study of OX40 agonist ivuxolimab in advanced cancers. Sequenced by immunoSEQ multiplex PCR; TCRdb stores in-frame clones only, minus some. The data contain approximately 11,000 clones, approximately 62% of them singletons. The sample was CD4+ or CD8+ T cells sorted from blood, taken in a trial of the OX40 agonist ivuxolimab. These receptors were collected from an adult with an advanced solid tumor such as melanoma, head and neck, liver or kidney cancer.

V gene TRBV5-1 combines with J gene TRBJ2-6; no reliable D call. The germline V gene has CDR1 SGHRS and CDR2 YFSETQ. Trimming removed 0 bases at V and 3 bases at J, with 7 bases between. The CDR3 covers 15 residues. The CDR3 protein is CASSLARDGANVLTF. The CDR3 nucleotides read TGCGCCAGCAGCTTGGCAAGGGATGGGGCCAACGTCCTGACTTTC.

This clone has just a few counts. The chain uses TRBV28 and TRBJ2-6; a weak D match, TRBD1 (6 bases). From germline, CDR1 is MDHEN and CDR2 SYDVKM. Trimming took 5 bases from V and 1 from J, leaving 18 bases between them. This CDR3 is 18 amino acids long. This CDR3 is CASSIHRDMLSGANVLTF. The CDR3 DNA reads TGTGCCAGCAGTATCCACAGGGACATGCTATCTGGGGCCAACGTCCTGACTTTC.

J is TRBJ2-7 and V is TRBV11-2; D perhaps matches TRBD2 (5 bases). This CDR3 has 11 residues. Deletions cut 1 base from V and 7 bases from J, with 5 bases between. Germline V gene lookup returns CDR1 SGHAT and CDR2 FQNNGV. The CDR3 protein is CASSLAGEQYF. CDR3 bases: TGTGCCAGCAGCTTAGCGGGGGAGCAGTACTTC.

V is TRBV4-1 and J is TRBJ1-1, with D perhaps matching TRBD1 (5 bases). The CDR3 runs 15 residues. CDR1 and CDR2 (germline): MGHRA, YSYEKL. V dropped 0 bases and J dropped 1 base, with 9 bases sitting between them. This chain's CDR3 is CASSQDRRGNTEAFF. CDR3 nucleotides: TGCGCCAGCAGCCAAGATCGGAGGGGGAACACTGAAGCTTTCTTT.

The rearrangement uses TRBV5-2 and TRBJ1-2; TRBD1, the table's D call, was not compared with the DNA. TRBV5-2 is recorded as a pseudogene. This CDR3 comprises 16 residues. This CDR3 is CASKNSREYETYGYTF. The CDR3 region has the DNA TGTGCCAGCAAAAACAGCAGAGAGTACGAGACCTATGGCTACACCTTC.

The chain carries TRBV14 and TRBJ2-3; no reliable D call. In germline, CDR1 is SGHDN, CDR2 FVKESK. The CDR3 sequence is 14 residues long. The ends were cut back, 1 base at V and 2 bases at J, with 7 bases in the middle. In DNA form, the CDR3 reads TGTGCCAGCAGCCAAGTTGGGAACACAGATACGCAGTATTTT. Its translation is CASSQVGNTDTQYF.

This clone was detected only a few times. The chain recombines TRBV28 with TRBJ1-1; D call uncertain. Per the germline V gene, CDR1 is MDHEN and CDR2 is SYDVKM. V was trimmed by 3 bases and J by 3 bases, leaving 8 bases between them. The CDR3 is 13 residues long. CDR3 region: CASSFSPHTEAFF. DNA of the CDR3: TGTGCCAGCAGTTTCAGTCCTCACACTGAAGCTTTCTTT.

CDR3 DNA sequence: TGTGCCAGCAGCCTAACTAGGGATACAGATACGCAGTATTTT. Its translation: CASSLTRDTDTQYF. This rearrangement joins TRBV13 to TRBJ2-3, with D perhaps TRBD2 (5 bases). CDR1 and CDR2 (germline): PRHDT, FYEKMQ (reference sequence). V lost 5 bases and J 3 bases, leaving 12 bases between the germline ends. This CDR3 spans 14 amino acids.